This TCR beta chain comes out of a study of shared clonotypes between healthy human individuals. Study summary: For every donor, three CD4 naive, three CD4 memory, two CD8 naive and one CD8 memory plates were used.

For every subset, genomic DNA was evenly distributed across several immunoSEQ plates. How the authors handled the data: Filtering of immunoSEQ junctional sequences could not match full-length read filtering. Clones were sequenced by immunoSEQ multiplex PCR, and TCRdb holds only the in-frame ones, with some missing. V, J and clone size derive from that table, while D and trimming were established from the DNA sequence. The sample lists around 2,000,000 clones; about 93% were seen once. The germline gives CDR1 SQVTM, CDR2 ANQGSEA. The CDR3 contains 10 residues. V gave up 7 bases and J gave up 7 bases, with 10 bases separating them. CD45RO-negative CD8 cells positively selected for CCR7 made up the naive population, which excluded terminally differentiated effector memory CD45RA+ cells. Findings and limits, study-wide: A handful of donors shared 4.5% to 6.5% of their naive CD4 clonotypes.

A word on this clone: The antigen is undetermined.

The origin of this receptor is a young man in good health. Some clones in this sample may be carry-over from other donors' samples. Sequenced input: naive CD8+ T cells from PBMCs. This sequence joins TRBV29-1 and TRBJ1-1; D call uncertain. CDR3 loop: CSGLAHEAFF. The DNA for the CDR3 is TGCAGCGGCCTGGCCCATGAAGCTTTCTTT. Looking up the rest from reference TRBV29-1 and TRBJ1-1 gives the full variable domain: SAVISQKPSRDICQRGTSLTIQCQVDSQVTMMFWYRQQPGQSLTLIATANQGSEATYESGFVIDKFPISRPNLTFSTLTVSNMSPEDSSIYLCSGLAHEAFFGQGTRLTVV.